One and the same sample provided the 27 T cell receptor beta chains below, sequenced in a study of long-term antiretroviral therapy in people with HIV. Assay version v3.0 of immunoSEQ was used, and it was run at survey level. Sequencing used immunoSEQ multiplex PCR; TCRdb keeps in-frame clones, though not all of them. The top ten clones hold 5.6% of a sample with 20,000 to 25,000 clones, roughly 80% of them seen once. Sequenced material: unsorted PBMCs, taken 0.2 years after starting antiretroviral therapy. The receptors derive from a woman aged 30 to 39 with HIV.

This clone was observed a few times. The CDR3 is CASSGEGSRQYF. CDR3 DNA sequence: TGTGCCAGCAGTGGAGAAGGGAGCAGGCAGTACTTC. This chain joins TRBV6-5 and TRBJ2-7, with a possible D match to TRBD2 (5 bases). V lost 5 bases to trimming and J lost 9 bases, with 14 bases between them. The CDR3 runs 12 residues. The germline V gene encodes CDR1 MNHEY and CDR2 SVGAGI.

The chain uses TRBV11-2 and TRBJ1-1, with D unresolved. Germline assignment: CDR1 SGHAT and CDR2 FQNNGV. V lost 1 base, J lost 2 bases, and 14 bases lay in between. This CDR3 contains 16 residues. Here the CDR3 DNA reads TGTGCCAGCAGCTTAGTTATGGAGGGTTTCAACACTGAAGCTTTCTTT. It codes for CASSLVMEGFNTEAFF.

V is TRBV6-1 and J is TRBJ2-7; 8 bases are a match to TRBD1. The J segment lost 2 bases and the V segment lost 2 bases, leaving 5 bases of the junction unmatched. CDR1 is MNHNS and CDR2 is SASEGT in the germline V gene. CDR3 length: 15 residues. This CDR3 reads CASSESVTGAYEQYF. The CDR3 DNA reads TGTGCCAGCAGTGAATCGGTGACAGGGGCCTACGAGCAGTACTTC.

J is TRBJ1-3 and V is TRBV29-1, with unresolved D. The V end lost 8 bases, the J end lost 4 bases, and 9 bases lay between the germline ends. Germline CDR1 and CDR2: SQVTM and ANQGSEA. This CDR3 has 11 residues. In nucleotides, the CDR3 is TGCAGCACCCTTCGCGGAAACACCATATATTTT. Residues: CSTLRGNTIYF.

This clone was found a few times. The rearrangement links TRBV7-9 to TRBJ1-1; no firm D call. Germline V gene sequence: CDR1 SEHNR, CDR2 FQNEAQ (reference sequence). V shed 3 bases and J shed 1 base, with 9 bases lying between them. The CDR3 contains 14 residues. The CDR3 sequence is CASSFLGSNTEAFF. The CDR3 DNA sequence: TGTGCCAGCAGCTTCCTCGGGTCGAACACTGAAGCTTTCTTT.

The J gene is TRBJ1-1, the V gene TRBV19; D perhaps matches TRBD1 (6 bases). The CDR3 has 16 amino acids. Germline CDR1 reads LNHDA; CDR2 reads SQIVND (reference sequence). V was shortened by 5 bases and J by 7 bases, with 23 bases between the two germline ends. The CDR3 loop is CASSGPVQGPTYEAFF. The CDR3 bases are TGTGCCAGTAGTGGCCCCGTACAGGGCCCCACCTATGAAGCTTTCTTT.

The V and J genes are TRBV6-1 and TRBJ2-3; perhaps D is TRBD1 or TRBD2 (6 bases each). The V gene's germline CDR1 is MNHNS and CDR2 SASEGT. Trimming took off 2 bases at V and 5 bases at J, with 11 bases between the two ends. The length of the CDR3 is 14 residues. The CDR3 here is CASSERGPKDTQYF. The CDR3 DNA follows: TGTGCCAGCAGTGAACGGGGGCCAAAAGATACGCAGTATTTT.

The rearrangement links TRBV28 to TRBJ1-2, with 8 bases identical to TRBD1. Per the germline V gene, CDR1 is MDHEN and CDR2 is SYDVKM. J was trimmed by 2 bases and V by 7 bases; bases with no gene match: 6. The CDR3 consists of 14 residues. DNA of the CDR3: TGTGCCAGCATCTCCGGACAGGGAAACTATGGCTACACCTTC. This codes for CASISGQGNYGYTF.

The rearrangement links TRBV13 to TRBJ1-1; D remains ambiguous. This CDR3 region has 19 residues. The V and J ends lost 3 bases and 1 base respectively, with 24 bases between them. Germline CDR1 PRHDT, CDR2 FYEKMQ (reference sequence). CDR3 loop: CASSFSPTQAAKGNTEAFF. DNA of the CDR3: TGTGCCAGCAGCTTCAGCCCAACCCAGGCTGCCAAAGGGAACACTGAAGCTTTCTTT.

The J gene is TRBJ1-3, the V gene TRBV27; maybe TRBD1 (6 bases). V shed 4 bases and J shed 2 bases, with 9 bases lying between them. The germline V gene encodes CDR1 MNHEY and CDR2 SMNVEV (reference sequence). CDR3 size: 14 residues. The CDR3 sequence is CASSSTGTGNTIYF. CDR3 nucleotide sequence: TGTGCCAGCAGTTCGACAGGTACTGGAAACACCATATATTTT.

This clone was detected only a few times. The chain employs TRBV7-2 and TRBJ1-4; possibly TRBD1 for D (5 bases). In germline, CDR1 is SGHTA, CDR2 FQGNSA. The V and J ends lost 5 bases and 8 bases respectively, with 12 bases between them. The CDR3 length is 13 residues. CDR3 sequence reads: CASSQGLLEKLFF. CDR3 sequence (DNA): TGTGCCAGCAGCCAGGGACTCTTGGAAAAACTGTTTTTT.

The chain has TRBV10-1 and TRBJ2-5; 7 positions agree with TRBD1. The junction had 4 bases not matched to a gene; V was cut back by 7 bases and J by 5 bases. The CDR3 runs to 12 residues. Germline V gives CDR1 WNHNN, CDR2 SYGVQD (reference sequence). This CDR3 reads CASTMTGETQYF. CDR3 sequence (DNA): TGCGCCAGCACGATGACAGGGGAGACCCAGTACTTC.

The gene calls are TRBV12-5 and TRBJ1-1; the D is unclear. The CDR3 sequence is 13 residues long. Trimming shortened V by 4 bases and J by 4 bases, and 10 bases separated the two germline ends. Germline CDR1 is LGHNT and CDR2 is FRNRAP. CDR3 sequence reads: CASGSTKGTEAFF. In DNA form, the CDR3 reads TGTGCTAGTGGTTCCACGAAAGGCACTGAAGCTTTCTTT.

The chain uses TRBV4-1 and TRBJ2-7; D possibly corresponds to TRBD2 (6 bases). Trimming shortened V by 4 bases and J by 2 bases, and 24 bases separated the two germline ends. Germline CDR1 MGHRA, CDR2 YSYEKL. There are 18 residues in the CDR3. CDR3 amino acids: CASSLPLIGTPLTYEQYV. CDR3 in DNA: TGCGCCAGCAGCCTTCCTTTGATAGGGACTCCCTTAACCTACGAGCAGTACGTC.

The chain uses TRBV11-2 and TRBJ2-7; TRBD2 is a possible D gene (5 bases). Germline loops: CDR1 SGHAT, CDR2 FQNNGV. The CDR3 extends over 12 amino acids. V was shortened by 5 bases and J by 5 bases, with 10 bases between the two germline ends. The CDR3 DNA is TGTGCCAGCAGCCTACAGCGGAACGAGCAGTACTTC. Protein sequence: CASSLQRNEQYF.

This rearrangement joins TRBV2 to TRBJ2-7, with D perhaps TRBD1 (6 bases). Germline loops: CDR1 SNHLY, CDR2 FYNNEI. This CDR3 is built from 13 residues. Between the trimmed V and J ends, which lost 4 bases and 2 bases, there was a span of 9 bases. The CDR3: CASSVPGAYEQYF. CDR3 bases: TGTGCCAGCAGTGTTCCAGGGGCCTACGAGCAGTACTTC. The variable domain in full, with the rest retrieved from reference TRBV2 and TRBJ2-7, is EPEVTQTPSHQVTQMGQEVILRCVPISNHLYFYWYRQILGQKVEFLVSFYNNEISEKSEIFDDQFSVERPDGSNFTLKIRSTKLEDSAMYFCASSVPGAYEQYFGPGTRLTVT.

This chain connects TRBV19 to TRBJ1-6; D may be TRBD1 (5 bases). The CDR3 is made up of 14 amino acids. Germline V lookup: CDR1 LNHDA, CDR2 SQIVND (reference sequence). Trimming took 6 bases from V and 3 from J, leaving 9 bases between them. CDR3 region: CASSTGNYNSPLHF. The CDR3 region has the DNA TGTGCCAGTAGCACAGGAAACTATAATTCACCCCTCCACTTT.

The chain links TRBV4-1 to TRBJ1-2; 7 bases agree with TRBD1. The CDR3 totals 14 residues. V was pared by 0 bases and J by 7 bases, with 5 bases of the junction left unmatched. CDR1 is MGHRA, CDR2 YSYEKL, per germline. DNA for the CDR3: TGCGCCAGCAGCCAAGAACAGGGGTGGAGTGGCTACACCTTC. Amino acids: CASSQEQGWSGYTF.

This clone was detected a few times. This sequence joins TRBV9 and TRBJ1-1, with a weak D call TRBD1 (5 bases). The CDR3 length is 13 residues. The V end was cut by 1 base, the J end by 3 bases, with 7 bases between. CDR1 and CDR2 (germline): SGDLS, YYNGEE. As DNA, the CDR3 is TGTGCCAGCAGCGTAAGGGGTGACACTGAAGCTTTCTTT. Translated, it gives CASSVRGDTEAFF.

The chain is built from TRBV27 and TRBJ2-7; D gene unclear. The CDR3 contains 13 residues. Germline CDR1 is MNHEY and CDR2 is SMNVEV (reference sequence). V was cut by 0 bases and J by 5 bases, with 8 bases left in between. CDR3 bases: TGTGCCAGCAGTTTATCGTCAGGCAACGAGCAGTACTTC. Encoded protein: CASSLSSGNEQYF.

This clone was counted between two and nine times. The DNA of the CDR3 is TGCGCCAGCAGCTTGGGAGTGAACACTGAAGCTTTCTTT. This gives the protein CASSLGVNTEAFF. The chain is built from TRBV5-1 and TRBJ1-1, with unresolved D. Trimming pared 0 bases from V and 0 bases from J, leaving 3 bases between. The CDR3 runs to 13 residues. Germline V lookup: CDR1 SGHRS, CDR2 YFSETQ.

This chain links TRBV2 with TRBJ1-2; possible D gene TRBD1, 6 bases. Germline lookup yields CDR1 SNHLY and CDR2 FYNNEI. The CDR3 sequence is 14 residues long. V lost 4 bases to trimming and J lost 8 bases, with 17 bases between them. The CDR3 protein is CASSADGAGVGYTF. The CDR3 DNA follows: TGTGCCAGCAGTGCTGACGGAGCAGGGGTCGGCTACACCTTC.

The chain joins TRBV10-1 to TRBJ2-2; D is undetermined. Germline lookup yields CDR1 WNHNN and CDR2 SYGVQD (reference sequence). Trimming removed 8 bases at V and 0 bases at J, with 4 bases between. The CDR3 sequence is 12 residues long. CDR3 residues: CASLANTGELFF. The CDR3 bases are TGCGCCAGCCTAGCGAACACCGGGGAGCTGTTTTTT.

The CDR3 DNA sequence: TGTGCCAGCAGCCAAAGGGCCGGGACTAGCGGGGGCACAGATACGCAGTATTTT. This gives the protein CASSQRAGTSGGTDTQYF. The V gene is TRBV4-2, the J gene TRBJ2-3, with 13 bases matching TRBD2. The V segment lost 2 bases and the J segment 1 base; nucleotides outside the gene matches: 6. This CDR3 region has 18 residues. Germline V gives CDR1 LGHNA, CDR2 YNFKEQ.

The chain joins TRBV2 to TRBJ2-1; D unresolved. The CDR3 sequence is 16 residues long. The germline CDR1 and CDR2 sequences are SNHLY and FYNNEI. Trimming removed 8 bases at V and 0 bases at J, with 17 bases between. The CDR3 loop reads CASPYTVAASYNEQFF. The CDR3 nucleotides read TGTGCCAGCCCTTACACGGTTGCAGCCTCCTACAATGAGCAGTTCTTC.

The chain combines TRBV7-9 with TRBJ1-2; TRBD1 might be the D (5 bases). This CDR3 is 12 amino acids long. Germline assignment: CDR1 SEHNR and CDR2 FQNEAQ (reference sequence). V gave up 1 base and J gave up 8 bases, with 8 bases separating them. CDR3 nucleotides: TGTGCCAGCAGCTTAGGGGGGGACGGCTACACCTTC. It is translated as CASSLGGDGYTF. Complete variable domain (other parts from reference TRBV7-9 and TRBJ1-2): DTGVSQNPRHKITKRGQNVTFRCDPISEHNRLYWYRQTLGQGPEFLTYFQNEAQLEKSRLLSDRFSAERPKGSFSTLEIQRTEQGDSAMYLCASSLGGDGYTFGSGTRLTVV.

The J gene is TRBJ2-7, the V gene TRBV10-2; no reliable D call. The CDR3 covers 13 residues. V was cut by 0 bases and J by 5 bases, with 8 bases left in between. Germline CDR1 reads WSHSY; CDR2 reads SAAADI. The CDR3 is CASSESGRHEQYV. DNA for the CDR3: TGCGCCAGCAGTGAGTCGGGAAGACACGAGCAGTACGTC.